Sequencing of this T cell receptor beta chain was carried out in a study of CD8+CD57+ T cells in acquired aplastic anemia. Study summary: Across the sorted CD4+ and CD8+ cells, DNA amounts averaged 3.2 ug. Overall study results and limits: The study found no significant CD8+ Simpson's diversity difference between patients and controls.

This clonotype was recorded at least ten times. The antigen is unknown. Genomic DNA served as template for TCR beta VDJ and CDR3 profiling. TCRdb independently ran MiXCR on the reads; one entry per CDR3 protein. The profile covers 450,000 to 550,000 distinct CDR3 sequences, with roughly a third appearing a single time and less than 0.85% taken by the ten largest. The J segment lost 9 bases and the V segment lost 4 bases, leaving 7 bases of the junction unmatched. The CDR3 is 14 amino acids. CDR1 is SQVTM, CDR2 ANQGSEA, per germline. Only patients with CD8+CD57+ cell expansion on flow cytometry were chosen for sequencing.

Sequencing used sorted CD4+, CD8+, or CD8+CD57+ T cells (not recorded which) from PBMCs. The origin of this receptor is a human donor with aplastic anemia. The chain carries TRBV29-1 and TRBJ2-6; 9 nucleotides match TRBD1. The CDR3 protein is CSVGGQGTDNVLTF. CDR3 nucleotide sequence: TGCAGCGTTGGAGGACAGGGGACAGACAACGTCCTGACTTTC. The variable domain in full, completed from reference TRBV29-1 and TRBJ2-6, reads SAVISQKPSRDICQRGTSLTIQCQVDSQVTMMFWYRQQPGQSLTLIATANQGSEATYESGFVIDKFPISRPNLTFSTLTVSNMSPEDSSIYLCSVGGQGTDNVLTFGAGSRLTVL.